Below are 5 T cell receptor beta chains sequenced from a single sample in a study of blood T cell repertoires in COVID-19. Clones were sequenced by immunoSEQ multiplex PCR, and TCRdb holds only the in-frame ones, with some missing. The sample records about 160,000 clones, approximately 82% being singletons. The sequencing sample was made of peripheral blood. The receptors were sampled from an elderly woman with acute or convalescent COVID-19.

This sequence joins TRBV7-9 and TRBJ1-5, with TRBD1 as a possible D gene (5 bases). The V gene's germline CDR1 is SEHNR and CDR2 FQNEAQ (reference sequence). The length of the CDR3 is 14 residues. V was clipped by 1 base and J by 7 bases, with 11 bases between them. Here the CDR3 reads CASSLVGVRQPQHF. In DNA form, the CDR3 reads TGTGCCAGCAGCTTAGTAGGGGTGCGCCAGCCCCAGCATTTT.

This clone has more than one count but fewer than ten. The gene calls are TRBV6-6 and TRBJ2-7; D is unclear. V lost 2 bases, J lost 2 bases, and 7 bases lay in between. The length of the CDR3 is 13 residues. Germline-derived CDR1 and CDR2 are MNHNY and SVGAGI (reference sequence). In DNA, the CDR3 is TGTGCCAGCAGTTACGAGCAAACCTACGAGCAGTACTTC. Translation gives CASSYEQTYEQYF.

Only one count was recorded for this clone. This rearrangement joins TRBV19 to TRBJ1-6, with D possibly TRBD1 on 6 matching bases. This CDR3 contains 13 residues. CDR1 and CDR2 (germline): LNHDA, SQIVND (reference sequence). V lost 4 bases and J lost 7, with 8 bases in between. CDR3 amino acids: CASSTGENSPLHF. The DNA of the CDR3 is TGTGCCAGTAGTACAGGGGAGAATTCACCCCTCCACTTT.

J is TRBJ2-5 and V is TRBV7-9; the match to TRBD2 covers 7 bases. The CDR3 is 15 amino acids. CDR1 and CDR2 from the germline V gene are SEHNR and FQNEAQ (reference sequence). V dropped 1 base and J dropped 5; count of bases not matched to a gene: 7. As DNA, the CDR3 is TGTGCCAGCAGCTTAGAGGGAGGGCCCTATGAGACCCAGTACTTC. Its protein product is CASSLEGGPYETQYF.

This clone was counted a single time. The chain links TRBV12-3 or TRBV12-4 to TRBJ1-1; the D is unclear. V was shortened by 1 base and J by 2 bases, with 5 bases between the two germline ends. This CDR3 contains 13 residues. The CDR3 here is CASSLGRNTEAFF. CDR3 in DNA: TGTGCCAGCAGTTTAGGCAGAAACACTGAAGCTTTCTTT.